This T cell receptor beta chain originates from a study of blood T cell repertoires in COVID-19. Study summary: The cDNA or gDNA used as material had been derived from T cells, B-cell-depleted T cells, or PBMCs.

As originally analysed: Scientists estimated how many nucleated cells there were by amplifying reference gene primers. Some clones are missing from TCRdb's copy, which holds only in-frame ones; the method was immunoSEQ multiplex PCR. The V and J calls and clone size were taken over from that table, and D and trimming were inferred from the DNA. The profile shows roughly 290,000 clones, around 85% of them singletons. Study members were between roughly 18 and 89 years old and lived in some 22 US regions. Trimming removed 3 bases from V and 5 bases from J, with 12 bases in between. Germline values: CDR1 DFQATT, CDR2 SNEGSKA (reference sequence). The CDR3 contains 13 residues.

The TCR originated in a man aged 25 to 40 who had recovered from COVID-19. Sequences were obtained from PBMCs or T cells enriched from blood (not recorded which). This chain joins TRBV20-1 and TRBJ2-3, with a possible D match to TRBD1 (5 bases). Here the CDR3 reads CSASGAAGDTQYF. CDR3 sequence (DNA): TGCAGTGCTAGTGGGGCCGCTGGAGATACGCAGTATTTT.